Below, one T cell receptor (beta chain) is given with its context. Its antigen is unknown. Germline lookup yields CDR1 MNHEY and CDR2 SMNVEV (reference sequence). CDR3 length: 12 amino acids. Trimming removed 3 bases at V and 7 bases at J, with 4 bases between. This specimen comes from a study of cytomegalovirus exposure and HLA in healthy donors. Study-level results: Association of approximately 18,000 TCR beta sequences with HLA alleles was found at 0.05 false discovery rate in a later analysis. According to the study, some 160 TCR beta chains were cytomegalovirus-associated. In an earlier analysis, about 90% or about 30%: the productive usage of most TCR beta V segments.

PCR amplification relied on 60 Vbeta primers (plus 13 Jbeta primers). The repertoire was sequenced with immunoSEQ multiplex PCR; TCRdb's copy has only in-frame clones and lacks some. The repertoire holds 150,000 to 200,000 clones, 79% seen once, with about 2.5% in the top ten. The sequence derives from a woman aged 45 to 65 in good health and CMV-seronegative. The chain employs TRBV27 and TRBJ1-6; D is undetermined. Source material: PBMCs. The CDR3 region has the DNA TGTGCCAGCAGTTTTCAGAATTCACCCCTCCACTTT. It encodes CASSFQNSPLHF.